This T cell receptor (beta chain) was sequenced for a study of T cell responses to AZD1222 COVID-19 vaccine. Broader study findings: Repertoires were collected only later (after the peak T cell response had occurred). As reported, nearly half of all spike-specific TCRs target variant regions that are unmutated. Spike-specific TCR breadth and depth rose after two AZD1222 doses. Distributed over spike, vaccine-associated CD4 TCRs predominated at 160-218 and 743-854.

The germline V gene encodes CDR1 LNHNV and CDR2 YYDKDF (reference sequence). The CDR3 length is 15 residues. V trimming: 7 bases; J trimming: 2 bases; junction bases outside the gene matches: 5. The protocol was immunoSEQ multiplex PCR, while the TCRdb copy is restricted to in-frame clones and leaves out a portion. In the table there are 20,000 to 25,000 clones, approximately 80% of which are singletons. On this clone: What it binds is not known.

The J gene is TRBJ2-1, the V gene TRBV15; 10 bases line up with TRBD2. The sequence came from an adult in good health. Sequences were derived from peripheral blood, sampled on day 0 of AZD1222 vaccination. Here the CDR3 reads CATKSGGGAYNEQFF. DNA of the CDR3: TGTGCCACCAAGAGCGGGGGGGGCGCCTACAATGAGCAGTTCTTC.